These 21 T cell receptor beta chains share one sample of origin, sequenced in a study of blood T cell repertoires in COVID-19. The repertoire was sequenced with immunoSEQ multiplex PCR; TCRdb's copy has only in-frame clones and lacks some. The sample carries 30,000 to 40,000 clones, about 78% recorded once. The material sequenced was peripheral blood. Every receptor here comes from a woman aged 60-75 years with acute or convalescent COVID-19.

The chain uses TRBV28 and TRBJ2-7; no firm D call. This CDR3 is 13 amino acids long. The V gene lost 3 bases and the J gene lost 2 bases, with 8 bases spanning the gap. Germline V gene data show CDR1 as MDHEN and CDR2 as SYDVKM. The CDR3 loop is CASSLVSAYEQYF. The DNA of the CDR3 is TGTGCCAGCAGTTTGGTTTCAGCCTACGAGCAGTACTTC.

V gene TRBV11-2 combines with J gene TRBJ1-3, with 7 positions matching TRBD1. CDR3 size: 14 residues. The ends lost 3 bases at V and 4 bases at J; junction bases unmatched: 3. Germline CDR1 is SGHAT and CDR2 is FQNNGV. The CDR3 reads CASSFGTEGNTIYF. CDR3 nucleotides: TGTGCCAGCAGCTTCGGGACAGAAGGAAACACCATATATTTT.

The chain combines TRBV6-1 with TRBJ1-2, with D possibly matching TRBD1 (6 bases). The germline CDR1 and CDR2 sequences are MNHNS and SASEGT. The CDR3 has 13 amino acids. V was cut by 3 bases and J by 8 bases, with 13 bases left in between. CDR3 residues: CASSDRGAGGYTF. DNA of the CDR3: TGTGCCAGCAGTGACCGGGGGGCTGGGGGCTACACCTTC.

The V call is TRBV2, the J call TRBJ1-2, with 9 bases that match TRBD1. Trimming cost V 5 bases and J 5 bases; bases outside gene matches: 6. Germline assignment: CDR1 SNHLY and CDR2 FYNNEI. The CDR3 consists of 14 residues. The CDR3: CASSYTGTGYGYTF. The CDR3 region has the DNA TGTGCCAGCAGTTATACCGGGACAGGGTATGGCTACACCTTC.

This chain joins TRBV6-6 and TRBJ1-2; 9 nucleotides align to TRBD1. The J segment lost 8 bases and the V segment lost 1 base, leaving 5 bases of the junction unmatched. In germline, CDR1 is MNHNY, CDR2 SVGAGI (reference sequence). The CDR3 runs 14 residues. In DNA form, the CDR3 reads TGTGCCAGCAGTTACTTACAGGGGGCGGGCGGCTACACCTTC. It yields the protein CASSYLQGAGGYTF.

This clone showed up just a few times. The CDR3 loop is CASSLRTGGTDTQYF. In DNA form, the CDR3 reads TGTGCCAGCAGTCTTCGGACAGGGGGCACAGATACGCAGTATTTT. The chain joins TRBV7-3 to TRBJ2-3; 9 bases align to TRBD1. Germline V gives CDR1 SGHTA, CDR2 FQGTGA. The CDR3 extends over 15 amino acids. The V and J ends lost 6 bases and 1 base, in that order; junction bases with no gene match: 5.

The CDR3 DNA is TGTGCCAGCACCCTATATGGCTACACCTTC. As protein: CASTLYGYTF. V usage is TRBV21-1 and J usage is TRBJ1-2. TRBV21-1 is marked as a pseudogene. The CDR3 has 10 amino acids.

The V and J genes are TRBV19 and TRBJ1-1, with 10 bases lining up with TRBD1. CDR1 and CDR2 from the germline V gene are LNHDA and SQIVND (reference sequence). Trimming took 5 bases from V and 3 from J; bases not matched to a gene: 3. CDR3 size: 14 residues. The CDR3 nucleotides read TGTGCCAGTAGTCCGACAGGGGGCTACACTGAAGCTTTCTTT. Amino acid sequence: CASSPTGGYTEAFF.

The J gene is TRBJ2-7, the V gene TRBV6-2 or TRBV6-3; 11 bases align to TRBD1. Germline-derived CDR1 and CDR2 are MNHEY and SVGEGT. V dropped 2 bases and J dropped 4; count of bases not matched to a gene: 7. There are 16 residues in the CDR3. The chain's CDR3 is CASSYERDRGEYEQYF. The CDR3, as DNA: TGTGCCAGCAGTTACGAACGGGACAGGGGGGAATACGAGCAGTACTTC.

V is TRBV3-1 (or the pseudogene TRBV3-2) and J is TRBJ2-1, with 8 bases that match TRBD2. The germline gives CDR1 LGHDT, CDR2 YNNKEL (reference sequence). This CDR3 is 17 amino acids long. After removal of 1 base from V and 6 bases from J, the junction contained 11 bases not matched to a gene. CDR3 amino acids: CASSQVLSGGSGNEQFF. The DNA for the CDR3 is TGTGCCAGCAGCCAAGTCTTAAGCGGGGGTAGTGGCAATGAGCAGTTCTTC.

This CDR3 reads CASSSTGGAFF. The CDR3 bases are TGTGCCAGCAGTTCGACAGGGGGAGCTTTCTTT. This sequence joins TRBV27 and TRBJ1-1; TRBD1 agrees at 9 bases. V shed 4 bases, J shed 10 bases, and the junction held 1 base outside the gene matches. Germline V gene data show CDR1 as MNHEY and CDR2 as SMNVEV (reference sequence). This CDR3 region has 11 residues.

This clone was detected only a few times. The chain links TRBV7-9 to TRBJ1-2; 8 bases line up with TRBD1. The CDR3 extends over 14 amino acids. The V gene end was trimmed by 4 bases and the J gene end by 8 bases; junction bases not matched to a gene: 9. The V gene's germline CDR1 is SEHNR and CDR2 FQNEAQ (reference sequence). The CDR3 coding sequence is TGTGCCAGCAGCTCATCAGGGGGCGCTGGGGGCTACACCTTC. It specifies CASSSSGGAGGYTF.

J is TRBJ1-6 and V is TRBV2; D ambiguous. Germline loops: CDR1 SNHLY, CDR2 FYNNEI. The CDR3 spans 15 residues. Trimming removed 7 bases from V and 4 bases from J, with 14 bases in between. In DNA form, the CDR3 reads TGTGCCAGCACCCCCGGACGGGGTTATAATTCACCCCTCCACTTT. Translation gives CASTPGRGYNSPLHF.

The chain employs TRBV19 and TRBJ2-1, with TRBD1 matching 7 bases. Losses at the gene ends were 6 bases for V and 7 bases for J; bases not matched to a gene: 6. The CDR3 runs to 13 residues. Germline CDR1 LNHDA, CDR2 SQIVND (reference sequence). This CDR3 is CASSRDRDNEQFF. The DNA of the CDR3 is TGTGCCAGTAGCCGGGACAGAGATAATGAGCAGTTCTTC.

This chain connects TRBV5-1 to TRBJ1-3; D possibly corresponds to TRBD1 (6 bases). V shed 4 bases and J shed 4 bases, with 9 bases lying between them. The CDR3 totals 13 residues. The V gene's germline CDR1 is SGHRS and CDR2 YFSETQ. The CDR3: CASSRDTGNTIYF. CDR3 DNA: TGCGCCAGCAGCCGGGACACCGGAAACACCATATATTTT.

This clone was seen more than once but under ten times. CDR3 DNA: TGTGCCAGCAGTTTATTTGAGCCTGAAGCTTTCTTT. Its translation: CASSLFEPEAFF. This sequence joins TRBV12-3 or TRBV12-4 and TRBJ1-1; D unclear. This CDR3 region has 12 residues. Trimming cost V 2 bases and J 6 bases, with 7 bases left between them.

In its sample, this clone was seen a few times. The rearrangement links TRBV5-1 to TRBJ1-6; 7 bases line up with TRBD1. The germline gives CDR1 SGHRS, CDR2 YFSETQ. This CDR3 is built from 14 residues. With V trimmed by 4 bases and J by 5 bases, 3 bases remained unmatched. DNA of the CDR3: TGCGCCAGCAGCACCGGGACAGATAATTCACCCCTCCACTTT. This gives the protein CASSTGTDNSPLHF.

Only one count was recorded for this clone. The chain has TRBV19 and TRBJ1-1; D may be TRBD1 (6 bases). V was pared by 3 bases and J by 0 bases, with 11 bases between. The CDR3 sequence is 15 residues long. Germline V gene data show CDR1 as LNHDA and CDR2 as SQIVND (reference sequence). CDR3 nucleotides: TGTGCCAGTAGTATTGACAGGTTTATGAACACTGAAGCTTTCTTT. Amino acid sequence: CASSIDRFMNTEAFF.

The chain uses TRBV2 and TRBJ2-3; maybe TRBD1 (5 bases). This CDR3 spans 19 amino acids. V gave up 3 bases and J gave up 0 bases, with 22 bases separating them. Looked up from germline, CDR1 is SNHLY and CDR2 is FYNNEI. The DNA for the CDR3 is TGTGCCAGCAGTGACCCGTATAATAGACAGACATCTAGCACAGATACGCAGTATTTT. Protein: CASSDPYNRQTSSTDTQYF. Full variable domain (outside the CDR3, taken from reference TRBV2 and TRBJ2-3): EPEVTQTPSHQVTQMGQEVILRCVPISNHLYFYWYRQILGQKVEFLVSFYNNEISEKSEIFDDQFSVERPDGSNFTLKIRSTKLEDSAMYFCASSDPYNRQTSSTDTQYFGPGTRLTVL.

The rearrangement uses TRBV18 and TRBJ2-5; D not certain. This CDR3 is built from 15 residues. Germline CDR1 reads KGHSH; CDR2 reads LQKENI. V shed 1 base and J shed 4 bases, with 13 bases lying between them. The CDR3 bases are TGTGCCAGCTCACCACAGATCACACGGAGAGAGACCCAGTACTTC. It is translated as CASSPQITRRETQYF.

This rearrangement joins TRBV28 to TRBJ1-1; TRBD1 matches 7 bases. Germline V lookup: CDR1 MDHEN, CDR2 SYDVKM. The CDR3 runs 16 residues. The ends lost 5 bases at V and 0 bases at J; junction bases unmatched: 9. The CDR3 spells CASSNPQGIVNTEAFF. CDR3 sequence (DNA): TGTGCCAGCAGTAACCCACAGGGGATAGTGAACACTGAAGCTTTCTTT.